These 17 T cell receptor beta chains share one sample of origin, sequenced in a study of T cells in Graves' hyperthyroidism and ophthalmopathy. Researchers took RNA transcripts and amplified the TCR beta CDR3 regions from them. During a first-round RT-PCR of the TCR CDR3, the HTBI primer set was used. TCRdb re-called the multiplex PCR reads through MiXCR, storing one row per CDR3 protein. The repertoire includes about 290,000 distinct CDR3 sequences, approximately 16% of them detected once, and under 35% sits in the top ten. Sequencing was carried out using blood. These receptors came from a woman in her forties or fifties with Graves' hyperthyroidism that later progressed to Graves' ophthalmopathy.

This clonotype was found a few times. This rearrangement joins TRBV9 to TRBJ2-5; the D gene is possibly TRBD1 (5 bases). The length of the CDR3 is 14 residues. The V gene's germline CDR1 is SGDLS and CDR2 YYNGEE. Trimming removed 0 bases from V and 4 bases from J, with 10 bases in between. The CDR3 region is CASSVGLGPETQYF. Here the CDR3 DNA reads TGTGCCAGCAGCGTAGGTTTGGGGCCAGAGACCCAGTACTTC.

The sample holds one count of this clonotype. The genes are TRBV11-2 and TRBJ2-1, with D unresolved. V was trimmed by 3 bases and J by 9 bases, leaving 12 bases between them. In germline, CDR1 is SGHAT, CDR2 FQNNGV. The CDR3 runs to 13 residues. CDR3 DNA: TGTGCCAGCAGCTTTAATCCGGCGACTGAGCAGTTCTTC. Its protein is CASSFNPATEQFF.

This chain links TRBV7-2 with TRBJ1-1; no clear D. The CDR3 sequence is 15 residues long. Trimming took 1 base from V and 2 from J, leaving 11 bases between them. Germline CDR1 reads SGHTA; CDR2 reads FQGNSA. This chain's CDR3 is CASSLGLGSNTEAFF. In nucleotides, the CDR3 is TGTGCCAGCAGCTTAGGTTTGGGTTCCAACACTGAAGCTTTCTTT.

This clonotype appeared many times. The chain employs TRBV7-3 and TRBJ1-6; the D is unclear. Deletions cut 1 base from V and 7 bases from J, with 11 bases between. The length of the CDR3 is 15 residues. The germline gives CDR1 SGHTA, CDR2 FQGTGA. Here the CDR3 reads CASSLNGQENSPLHF. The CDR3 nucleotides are TGTGCCAGCAGCTTAAACGGCCAAGAGAATTCACCCCTCCACTTT. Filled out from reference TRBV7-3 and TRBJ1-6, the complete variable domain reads GAGVSQTPSNKVTEKGKYVELRCDPISGHTALYWYRQSLGQGPEFLIYFQGTGAADDSGLPNDRFFAVRPEGSVSTLKIQRTERGDSAVYLCASSLNGQENSPLHFGNGTRLTVT.

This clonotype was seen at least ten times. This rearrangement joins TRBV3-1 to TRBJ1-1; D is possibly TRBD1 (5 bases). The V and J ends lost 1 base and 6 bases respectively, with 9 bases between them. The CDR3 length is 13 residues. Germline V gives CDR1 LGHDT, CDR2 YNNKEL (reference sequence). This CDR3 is CASSQGGTAEAFF. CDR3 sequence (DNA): TGTGCCAGCAGCCAAGGTGGGACGGCTGAAGCTTTCTTT.

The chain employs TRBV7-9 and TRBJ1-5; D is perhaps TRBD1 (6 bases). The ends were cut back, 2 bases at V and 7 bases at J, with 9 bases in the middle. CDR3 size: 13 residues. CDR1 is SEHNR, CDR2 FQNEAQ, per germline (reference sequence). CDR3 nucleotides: TGTGCCAGCAGCTTAACAGGGCCCCAGCCCCAGCATTTT. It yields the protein CASSLTGPQPQHF.

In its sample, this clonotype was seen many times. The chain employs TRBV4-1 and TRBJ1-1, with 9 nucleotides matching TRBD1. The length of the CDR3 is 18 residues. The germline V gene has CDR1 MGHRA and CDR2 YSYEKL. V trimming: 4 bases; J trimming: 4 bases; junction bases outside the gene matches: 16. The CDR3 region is CASSPFPKHRGRGTEAFF. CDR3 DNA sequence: TGCGCCAGCAGCCCCTTTCCTAAACACAGGGGGCGCGGCACTGAAGCTTTCTTT.

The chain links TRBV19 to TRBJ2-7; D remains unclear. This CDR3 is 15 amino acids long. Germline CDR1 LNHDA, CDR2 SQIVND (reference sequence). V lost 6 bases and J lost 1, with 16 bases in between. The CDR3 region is CASSVAEAGSYEQYF. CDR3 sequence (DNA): TGTGCCAGTAGCGTCGCAGAGGCCGGATCCTACGAGCAGTACTTC.

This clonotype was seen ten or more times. The DNA of the CDR3 is TGCGCCAGCAGCGGAAAAGTGGAGAACACTGAAGCTTTCTTT. It encodes CASSGKVENTEAFF. The rearrangement links TRBV5-1 to TRBJ1-1; no firm D call. The CDR3 is made up of 14 amino acids. The V gene's germline CDR1 is SGHRS and CDR2 YFSETQ. V was clipped by 4 bases and J by 1 base, with 11 bases between them.

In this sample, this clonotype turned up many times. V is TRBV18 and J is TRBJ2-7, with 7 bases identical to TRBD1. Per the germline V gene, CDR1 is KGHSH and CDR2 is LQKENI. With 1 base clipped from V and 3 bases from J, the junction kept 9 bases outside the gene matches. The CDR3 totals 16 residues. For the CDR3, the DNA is TGTGCCAGCTCACCACGGACAGGATCCCCCAACTACGAGCAGTACTTC. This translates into CASSPRTGSPNYEQYF.

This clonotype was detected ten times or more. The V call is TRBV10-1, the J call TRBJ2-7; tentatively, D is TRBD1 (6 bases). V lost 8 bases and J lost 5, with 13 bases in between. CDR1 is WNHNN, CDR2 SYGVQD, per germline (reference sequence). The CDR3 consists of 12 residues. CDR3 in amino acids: CASVQGIHEQYF. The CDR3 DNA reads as TGCGCCAGCGTACAGGGAATCCACGAGCAGTACTTC.

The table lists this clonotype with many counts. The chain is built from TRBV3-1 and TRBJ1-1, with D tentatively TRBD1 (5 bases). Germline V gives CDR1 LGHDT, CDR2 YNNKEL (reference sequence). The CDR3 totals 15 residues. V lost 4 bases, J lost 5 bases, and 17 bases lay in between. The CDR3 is CASSRSGAEGTEAFF. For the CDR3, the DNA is TGTGCCAGCAGCCGTTCAGGAGCTGAGGGGACTGAAGCTTTCTTT. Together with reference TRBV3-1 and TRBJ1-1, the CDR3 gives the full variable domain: DTAVSQTPKYLVTQMGNDKSIKCEQNLGHDTMYWYKQDSKKFLKIMFSYNNKELIINETVPNRFSPKSPDKAHLNLHINSLELGDSAVYFCASSRSGAEGTEAFFGQGTRLTVV.

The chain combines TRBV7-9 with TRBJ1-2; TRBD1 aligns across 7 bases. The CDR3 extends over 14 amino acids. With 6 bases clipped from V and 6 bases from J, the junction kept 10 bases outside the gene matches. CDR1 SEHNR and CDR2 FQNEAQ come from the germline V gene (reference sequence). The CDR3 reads CASSSYDRADGYTF. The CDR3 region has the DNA TGTGCCAGCAGTTCCTACGACAGGGCCGATGGCTACACCTTC.

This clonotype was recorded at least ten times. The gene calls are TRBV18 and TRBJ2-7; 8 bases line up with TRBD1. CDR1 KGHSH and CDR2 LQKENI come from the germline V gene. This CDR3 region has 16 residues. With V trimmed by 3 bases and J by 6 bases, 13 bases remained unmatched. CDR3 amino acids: CASSPTGGQGAVEQYF. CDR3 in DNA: TGTGCCAGCTCACCCACCGGAGGGCAGGGGGCCGTCGAGCAGTACTTC.

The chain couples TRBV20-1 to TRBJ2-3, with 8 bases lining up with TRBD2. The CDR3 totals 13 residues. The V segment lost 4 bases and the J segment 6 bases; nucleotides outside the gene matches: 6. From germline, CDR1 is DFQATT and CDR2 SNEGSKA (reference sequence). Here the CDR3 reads CSAKRRGGDTQYF. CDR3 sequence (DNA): TGCAGTGCTAAGAGACGCGGGGGGGATACGCAGTATTTT.

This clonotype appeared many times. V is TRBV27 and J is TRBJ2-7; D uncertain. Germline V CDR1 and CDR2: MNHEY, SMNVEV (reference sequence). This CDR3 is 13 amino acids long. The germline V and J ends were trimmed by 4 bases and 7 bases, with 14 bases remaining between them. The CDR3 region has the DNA TGTGCCAGCAGTTCTGTCGATGCCCGGGAGCAGTACTTC. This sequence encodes CASSSVDAREQYF.

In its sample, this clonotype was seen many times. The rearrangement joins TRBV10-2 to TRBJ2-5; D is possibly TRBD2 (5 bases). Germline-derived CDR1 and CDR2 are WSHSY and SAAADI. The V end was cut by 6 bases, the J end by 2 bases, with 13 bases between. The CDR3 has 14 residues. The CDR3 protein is CASSHPTIQETQYF. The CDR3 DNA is TGCGCCAGCAGCCACCCGACTATTCAAGAGACCCAGTACTTC.